One and the same sample provided the 21 T cell receptor beta chains below, sequenced in a study of T cell responses to AZD1222 COVID-19 vaccine. The method was immunoSEQ multiplex PCR; TCRdb's version includes in-frame clones alone and lacks a portion of them. The sample has about 150,000 clones; approximately 90% are singletons. This sample comprised peripheral blood, obtained on day 0 of AZD1222 vaccination. The origin of the receptors is an adult in good health.

The rearrangement uses TRBV5-1 and TRBJ1-4; D is uncertain. Trimming stripped 9 bases from V and 8 bases from J, with 17 bases between. CDR1 is SGHRS and CDR2 is YFSETQ in the germline V gene. The CDR3 totals 13 residues. The CDR3 loop is CATAENGREKLFF. For the CDR3, the DNA is TGCGCCACCGCGGAGAACGGGCGGGAAAAACTGTTTTTT.

This chain connects TRBV10-2 to TRBJ2-5; D unresolved. Per the germline V gene, CDR1 is WSHSY and CDR2 is SAAADI. The CDR3 loop spans 15 amino acids. Trimming took off 0 bases at V and 1 base at J, with 9 bases between the two ends. For the CDR3, the DNA is TGCGCCAGCAGTGAGTCGATAGGCGTCCAAGAGACCCAGTACTTC. Protein product: CASSESIGVQETQYF.

As for this clone: One end of the junction is discordant with germline, which a read error may explain. This rearrangement joins TRBV7-7 to TRBJ2-2; 9 bases line up with TRBD2. The CDR3 spans 17 residues. Germline V lookup: CDR1 SSHAT, CDR2 FNYEAQ (reference sequence). For the CDR3, the DNA is TGTGCTAGCAGCTTAGCGCTAGCGGGGACATACACCGGGGAGCTGTTTTTT. Its translation is CASSLALAGTYTGELFF.

The chain couples TRBV19 to TRBJ2-4; D remains ambiguous. This CDR3 is 15 amino acids long. V lost 3 bases to trimming and J lost 0 bases, with 9 bases between them. From germline, CDR1 is LNHDA and CDR2 SQIVND (reference sequence). CDR3 loop: CASSITSLAKNIQYF. In nucleotides, the CDR3 is TGTGCCAGTAGTATCACGAGTCTAGCCAAAAACATTCAGTACTTC.

The rearrangement joins TRBV13 to TRBJ1-2; 8 bases align to TRBD1. The CDR3 extends over 16 amino acids. Trimming at V came to 5 bases and at J to 8 bases, leaving 16 bases not matched to a gene. Per germline, CDR1 PRHDT and CDR2 FYEKMQ (reference sequence). CDR3 nucleotides: TGTGCCAGCAGCCCAACCCCCCCTCGGACAGGGTGGGGCTACACCTTC. It yields the protein CASSPTPPRTGWGYTF.

J is TRBJ1-1 and V is TRBV4-2, with D perhaps TRBD1 (5 bases). Per the germline V gene, CDR1 is LGHNA and CDR2 is YNFKEQ. V was shortened by 3 bases and J by 2 bases, with 16 bases between the two germline ends. The CDR3 contains 16 residues. CDR3 nucleotides: TGTGCCAGCAGCCATCCTGGCGGGGCCTCCAACACTGAAGCTTTCTTT. This gives the protein CASSHPGGASNTEAFF.

This chain joins TRBV29-1 and TRBJ2-1; no reliable D call. The V gene's germline CDR1 is SQVTM and CDR2 ANQGSEA. The CDR3 sequence is 11 residues long. This CDR3 reads CRVLSYNEQFF. CDR3 nucleotide sequence: TGCAGAGTTTTATCCTACAATGAGCAGTTCTTC.

V is TRBV6-2 or TRBV6-3 and J is TRBJ2-7; D ambiguous. The CDR3 loop spans 14 amino acids. The germline CDR1 and CDR2 sequences are MNHEY and SVGEGT. Trimming pared 5 bases from V and 0 bases from J, leaving 11 bases between. CDR3 nucleotides: TGTGCCAGCAGTAACTACGGGCTCTCCTACGAGCAGTACTTC. As protein: CASSNYGLSYEQYF.

The chain joins TRBV7-9 to TRBJ2-7, with no clear D. CDR3 size: 14 residues. Germline V CDR1 and CDR2: SEHNR, FQNEAQ (reference sequence). V was cut by 7 bases and J by 0 bases, with 13 bases left in between. The CDR3 DNA follows: TGTGCCAGCACCATCAGCCGGGTCTCCTACGAGCAGTACTTC. It encodes CASTISRVSYEQYF.

The chain is built from TRBV5-5 and TRBJ1-4, with 7 nucleotides matching TRBD1. V lost 3 bases to trimming and J lost 6 bases; unmatched junction nucleotides: 5. Germline CDR1 is SGHKS and CDR2 is YYEKEE (reference sequence). CDR3 length equals 14 residues. As DNA, the CDR3 is TGTGCCAGCAGCTGGCGACAGGGCTATGAAAAACTGTTTTTT. Translating gives CASSWRQGYEKLFF. The full variable domain, rest sourced from reference TRBV5-5 and TRBJ1-4, is DAGVTQSPTHLIKTRGQQVTLRCSPISGHKSVSWYQQVLGQGPQFIFQYYEKEERGRGNFPDRFSARQFPNYSSELNVNALLLGDSALYLCASSWRQGYEKLFFGSGTQLSVL.

The gene calls are TRBV6-5 and TRBJ1-2; D not resolved. The CDR3 is 13 amino acids. V was clipped by 6 bases and J by 6 bases, with 14 bases between them. Germline loops: CDR1 MNHEY, CDR2 SVGAGI. For the CDR3, the DNA is TGTGCCAGCAGCCCCGGCCGGTGGGATGGCTACACCTTC. This encodes CASSPGRWDGYTF.

V gene TRBV9 combines with J gene TRBJ1-2; 7 bases map to TRBD1. Germline values: CDR1 SGDLS, CDR2 YYNGEE. This CDR3 has 14 residues. Trimming at V came to 4 bases and at J to 4 bases, leaving 7 bases not matched to a gene. The CDR3 loop is CASSPPQGGYGYTF. The CDR3 bases are TGTGCCAGCAGCCCGCCCCAGGGGGGCTATGGCTACACCTTC. Full variable domain (outside the CDR3, taken from reference TRBV9 and TRBJ1-2): DSGVTQTPKHLITATGQRVTLRCSPRSGDLSVYWYQQSLDQGLQFLIQYYNGEERAKGNILERFSAQQFPDLHSELNLSSLELGDSALYFCASSPPQGGYGYTFGSGTRLTVV.

V gene TRBV6-5 combines with J gene TRBJ1-5, with D tentatively TRBD1 (5 bases). Per germline, CDR1 MNHEY and CDR2 SVGAGI. The CDR3 consists of 14 residues. Between the trimmed V and J ends, which lost 5 bases and 2 bases, there was a span of 10 bases. In nucleotides, the CDR3 is TGTGCCAGCAGTCCAGGGAGCCGCAATCAGCCCCAGCATTTT. This translates into CASSPGSRNQPQHF.

This clone was picked up one time. The chain is built from TRBV5-1 and TRBJ1-2; D remains unclear. CDR1 and CDR2 from the germline V gene are SGHRS and YFSETQ. There are 14 residues in the CDR3. V was pared by 4 bases and J by 4 bases, with 14 bases between. CDR3 residues: CASSPGEATYGYTF. The CDR3 bases are TGCGCCAGCAGCCCGGGTGAGGCAACCTATGGCTACACCTTC.

The chain employs TRBV19 and TRBJ1-3; D not resolved. This CDR3 has 12 amino acids. CDR1 is LNHDA, CDR2 SQIVND, per germline (reference sequence). The V end lost 10 bases, the J end lost 0 bases, and 7 bases lay between the germline ends. The CDR3 nucleotides are TGTGCCACCGGGGTCTCTGGAAACACCATATATTTT. As protein: CATGVSGNTIYF. The full variable domain, its missing parts supplied by reference TRBV19 and TRBJ1-3, is DGGITQSPKYLFRKEGQNVTLSCEQNLNHDAMYWYRQDPGQGLRLIYYSQIVNDFQKGDIAEGYSVSREKKESFPLTVTSAQKNPTAFYLCATGVSGNTIYFGEGSWLTVV.

This chain connects TRBV3-1 (or the pseudogene TRBV3-2) to TRBJ2-7; 7 nucleotides line up with TRBD2. The CDR3 runs to 14 residues. J gave up 3 bases and V 10 bases, and 12 bases lay outside the gene matches. The germline gives CDR1 LGHDT, CDR2 YNNKEL (reference sequence). CDR3 bases: TGTGCCACCGCGCCGCGGGCGGGGGACTACGAGCAGTACTTC. Residues: CATAPRAGDYEQYF.

The chain employs TRBV5-4 and TRBJ2-5; no reliable D call. The V end was cut by 0 bases, the J end by 5 bases, with 14 bases between. This CDR3 comprises 15 residues. Germline CDR1 and CDR2: SGHNT and YYREEE (reference sequence). CDR3 sequence: CASSLEPGAGETQYF. The CDR3 coding sequence is TGTGCCAGCAGCTTGGAACCGGGCGCCGGGGAGACCCAGTACTTC.

The chain has TRBV6-1 and TRBJ2-5, with D hard to call. Trimming cost V 3 bases and J 2 bases, with 25 bases left between them. This CDR3 spans 19 amino acids. Germline values: CDR1 MNHNS, CDR2 SASEGT. CDR3 loop: CASSDPLLPGTLGQETQYF. CDR3 DNA sequence: TGTGCCAGCAGTGACCCCCTCTTGCCCGGAACATTAGGGCAAGAGACCCAGTACTTC.

The chain joins TRBV7-8 to TRBJ2-7; D possibly corresponds to TRBD2 (6 bases). This CDR3 has 14 residues. CDR1 is SGHVS, CDR2 FQNEAQ, per germline. V lost 0 bases and J lost 5, with 11 bases in between. CDR3 bases: TGTGCCAGCAGCTTAGCGCTCGGAGGGAACGAGCAGTACTTC. Amino acid sequence: CASSLALGGNEQYF.

V and J are TRBV5-1 and TRBJ1-1; 10 nucleotides line up with TRBD1. The ends lost 5 bases at V and 4 bases at J; junction bases unmatched: 8. CDR3 length: 15 residues. Germline V gene data show CDR1 as SGHRS and CDR2 as YFSETQ. The CDR3 DNA reads TGCGCCAGCAGTTTGTTGACAGGGGGCAGCACTGAAGCTTTCTTT. Translation gives CASSLLTGGSTEAFF.

The chain is built from TRBV6-5 and TRBJ2-1; possible D gene TRBD2, 6 bases. Trimming took 5 bases from V and 6 from J, leaving 11 bases between them. This CDR3 has 13 residues. CDR1 and CDR2 (germline): MNHEY, SVGAGI. CDR3 bases: TGTGCCAGCAGTCCGAGGGGAGGCAATGAGCAGTTCTTC. It specifies CASSPRGGNEQFF.